A single sample is the source of the 31 T cell receptor beta chains below, sequenced in a study of cytomegalovirus exposure and HLA in healthy donors (dated by TCRdb to about 2017). The library came from the immunoSEQ multiplex PCR assay. For the multiplex PCR, a mixture combining 60 forward primers for TCR Vbeta segments and 13 reverse primers for TCR Jbeta segments was used. Drawn from immuneACCESS, this table holds only the in-frame rearrangements with V and J called that TCRdb kept. Clones are partly lost; checked studies trace under half to an unresolved V gene and leave the rest unexplained. In this sample the table shows about 180,000 clones, roughly 84% of which occur a single time. The ten largest clones take up more than 0.35% of the sample. The sample comprised PBMCs. These receptors were taken from a boy aged 2 to 10 in good health and CMV-seronegative.

J is TRBJ2-1 and V is TRBV9, with 15 bases that match TRBD2. CDR1 and CDR2 from the germline V gene are SGDLS and YYNGEE. CDR3 size: 15 residues. V dropped 4 bases and J dropped 8; count of bases not matched to a gene: 4. The CDR3 here is CASSPWTSGGDEQFF. Written as DNA, the CDR3 is TGTGCCAGCAGCCCCTGGACTAGCGGGGGGGATGAGCAGTTCTTC.

The chain uses TRBV27 and TRBJ2-7; 8 bases map to TRBD1. Germline trimming cut 2 bases from V and 3 bases from J; bases unmatched to any gene: 12. CDR1 is MNHEY, CDR2 SMNVEV, per germline (reference sequence). The CDR3 has 17 residues. The CDR3, as DNA: TGTGCCAGCAGTTTAGGTCCCGGCCCCGGACAGGGCTACGAGCAGTACTTC. Translation: CASSLGPGPGQGYEQYF.

This clone was counted only a few times. The gene calls are TRBV11-2 and TRBJ1-1; 9 bases match TRBD1. The ends lost 5 bases at V and 4 bases at J; junction bases unmatched: 8. This CDR3 is 15 amino acids long. Germline V gene lookup returns CDR1 SGHAT and CDR2 FQNNGV. CDR3 in amino acids: CASSAGTGFSTEAFF. The CDR3 DNA reads as TGTGCCAGCAGCGCCGGGACAGGGTTCAGCACTGAAGCTTTCTTT.

The CDR3 DNA sequence: TGTGCCTGGTGGACTAGCGGGAGGGCCAGTGAGCAGTTCTTC. Translating gives CAWWTSGRASEQFF. The V call is TRBV30, the J call TRBJ2-1; 15 positions match TRBD2. The CDR3 spans 14 residues. Losses at the gene ends were 5 bases for V and 9 bases for J; bases not matched to a gene: 5. The V gene's germline CDR1 is GTSNPN and CDR2 SVGIG (reference sequence).

The J gene is TRBJ2-7, the V gene TRBV28, with TRBD2 identical over 12 bases. V gave up 2 bases and J gave up 6 bases; unmatched junction bases: 11. This CDR3 comprises 17 residues. Germline lookup yields CDR1 MDHEN and CDR2 SYDVKM. CDR3 DNA: TGTGCCAGCAGTTTACCCCTGACTAGCGGGAGAAGTAGCGAGCAGTACTTC. Its protein is CASSLPLTSGRSSEQYF.

The chain recombines TRBV29-1 with TRBJ2-7; the D gene is possibly TRBD2 (6 bases). CDR3 length: 15 residues. V was clipped by 6 bases and J by 4 bases, with 22 bases between them. Germline CDR1 SQVTM, CDR2 ANQGSEA. CDR3 region: CSVTPSWGDRYEQYF. The CDR3 DNA reads as TGCAGCGTAACTCCTAGTTGGGGGGATCGGTACGAGCAGTACTTC.

This clone has more than one count but fewer than ten. This rearrangement joins TRBV6-5 to TRBJ1-5, with unresolved D. The CDR3 is 15 residues long. Trimming shortened V by 0 bases and J by 0 bases, and 6 bases separated the two germline ends. Germline CDR1 and CDR2: MNHEY and SVGAGI. CDR3 in amino acids: CASSYSAYSNQPQHF. The CDR3 DNA is TGTGCCAGCAGTTACTCGGCTTATAGCAATCAGCCCCAGCATTTT.

The genes are TRBV18 and TRBJ1-3, with no clear D. V lost 0 bases and J lost 2, with 5 bases in between. The CDR3 is 14 amino acids. CDR1 is KGHSH and CDR2 is LQKENI in the germline V gene. CDR3 bases: TGTGCCAGCTCACCACCGGCGGCTGGAAACACCATATATTTT. Translated, it gives CASSPPAAGNTIYF.

This chain uses TRBV12-5 with TRBJ2-3, with a possible D match to TRBD2 (6 bases). There are 17 residues in the CDR3. Germline assignment: CDR1 LGHNT and CDR2 FRNRAP. V lost 1 base and J lost 5, with 19 bases in between. The DNA for the CDR3 is TGTGCTAGTGGTTTGGGACTATTAGTGGGGGGAGAAGATACGCAGTATTTT. Its protein product is CASGLGLLVGGEDTQYF.

This clone occurred a few times. This sequence joins TRBV5-1 and TRBJ1-1, with D hard to call. This CDR3 has 15 amino acids. V was clipped by 5 bases and J by 3 bases, with 17 bases between them. Germline loops: CDR1 SGHRS, CDR2 YFSETQ. The CDR3, as DNA: TGCGCCAGCAGGTTATCCAGGAGGATTCACACTGAAGCTTTCTTT. Protein product: CASRLSRRIHTEAFF.

The chain employs TRBV2 and TRBJ1-5; TRBD1 might be the D (5 bases). Germline V gene sequence: CDR1 SNHLY, CDR2 FYNNEI. There are 13 residues in the CDR3. V lost 3 bases and J lost 6, with 9 bases in between. CDR3 in DNA: TGTGCCAGCAGTGACAGGGTTGGTCAGCCCCAGCATTTT. It specifies CASSDRVGQPQHF.

V usage is TRBV25-1 and J usage is TRBJ2-7; possible D gene TRBD2, 6 bases. Germline CDR1 reads MGHDK; CDR2 reads SYGVNS. The V end lost 6 bases, the J end lost 6 bases, and 24 bases lay between the germline ends. The CDR3 has 16 residues. CDR3 in DNA: TGTGCCAGCAGGTCTGACGGGAGAGGGGTCTACGGCGAGCAGTACTTC. It codes for CASRSDGRGVYGEQYF.

The gene calls are TRBV19 and TRBJ2-6; D gene ambiguous. V was cut by 3 bases and J by 5 bases, with 8 bases left in between. CDR3 length equals 14 residues. Per the germline V gene, CDR1 is LNHDA and CDR2 is SQIVND (reference sequence). The CDR3 bases are TGTGCCAGTAGTATGCTACTCCGGGCCAACGTCCTGACTTTC. Residues: CASSMLLRANVLTF.

The V and J genes are TRBV29-1 and TRBJ1-1, with a possible D match to TRBD1 (6 bases). V lost 7 bases and J lost 1, with 13 bases in between. Germline V gives CDR1 SQVTM, CDR2 ANQGSEA. The CDR3 is made up of 13 amino acids. CDR3 DNA: TGCAGCGCTCTAGAGGGACAGAACACTGAAGCTTTCTTT. Translation: CSALEGQNTEAFF.

This chain links TRBV27 with TRBJ1-1; D gene uncertain. V was clipped by 5 bases and J by 1 base, with 8 bases between them. The length of the CDR3 is 13 residues. Germline values: CDR1 MNHEY, CDR2 SMNVEV (reference sequence). CDR3 in DNA: TGTGCCAGCAGTCAGGTTCGGAACACTGAAGCTTTCTTT. It specifies CASSQVRNTEAFF.

This chain links TRBV29-1 with TRBJ2-1, with TRBD2 matching over 14 bases. This CDR3 contains 13 residues. Trimming removed 7 bases from V and 7 bases from J; junction bases left unmatched: 3. Germline CDR1 and CDR2: SQVTM and ANQGSEA. The CDR3 reads CSAGTSGSNEQFF. DNA for the CDR3: TGCAGCGCAGGGACTAGCGGGAGTAATGAGCAGTTCTTC.

This rearrangement joins TRBV27 to TRBJ2-7; a weak D match, TRBD1 (6 bases). The CDR3 loop spans 16 amino acids. The V gene's germline CDR1 is MNHEY and CDR2 SMNVEV (reference sequence). With 5 bases removed from V and 7 bases from J, the gap between germline ends came to 24 bases. CDR3 protein: CASSVNSRGPLLEQYF. The CDR3 DNA is TGTGCCAGCAGTGTCAACTCCAGGGGACCCCTTTTAGAGCAGTACTTC.

On this clone: This same CDR3 is encoded by further DNA sequences in the sample. The chain carries TRBV28 and TRBJ1-1; 7 bases align to TRBD1. After removal of 2 bases from V and 7 bases from J, the junction contained 1 base not matched to a gene. CDR1 MDHEN and CDR2 SYDVKM come from the germline V gene. This CDR3 spans 12 amino acids. The CDR3, as DNA: TGTGCCAGCAGTTTAAGGGACAGTGAAGCTTTCTTT. Residues: CASSLRDSEAFF.

The V and J genes are TRBV27 and TRBJ2-5, with D tentatively TRBD1 (5 bases). The germline gives CDR1 MNHEY, CDR2 SMNVEV (reference sequence). The CDR3 extends over 14 amino acids. Trimming removed 5 bases at V and 0 bases at J, with 10 bases between. CDR3 in DNA: TGTGCCAGCAGTCCGCAGGGATACCAAGAGACCCAGTACTTC. This sequence encodes CASSPQGYQETQYF.

The J gene is TRBJ1-2, the V gene TRBV7-2; a weak D match, TRBD1 (6 bases). CDR1 is SGHTA and CDR2 is FQGNSA in the germline V gene. The CDR3 length is 14 residues. Trimming shortened V by 2 bases and J by 4 bases, and 11 bases separated the two germline ends. In DNA, the CDR3 is TGTGCCAGCAGCTTAACGGACAGAGCCTATGGCTACACCTTC. Amino acids: CASSLTDRAYGYTF.

This clone occurred once. The CDR3 loop reads CASSISPGEVDTQYF. The CDR3 region has the DNA TGTGCCAGTAGTATTTCGCCAGGGGAAGTAGATACGCAGTATTTT. The V call is TRBV19, the J call TRBJ2-3; a weak D match, TRBD1 (6 bases). The V end lost 3 bases, the J end lost 5 bases, and 15 bases lay between the germline ends. The germline gives CDR1 LNHDA, CDR2 SQIVND (reference sequence). CDR3 length: 15 amino acids.

The rearrangement joins TRBV5-1 to TRBJ2-1, with D unclear. Trimming cost V 0 bases and J 7 bases, with 8 bases left between them. The CDR3 sequence is 13 residues long. Germline CDR1 reads SGHRS; CDR2 reads YFSETQ. CDR3 in amino acids: CASSLVLVNEQFF. In DNA form, the CDR3 reads TGCGCCAGCAGCTTGGTCCTAGTTAATGAGCAGTTCTTC. The full variable domain, with the rest looked up from reference TRBV5-1 and TRBJ2-1, is KAGVTQTPRYLIKTRGQQVTLSCSPISGHRSVSWYQQTPGQGLQFLFEYFSETQRNKGNFPGRFSGRQFSNSRSEMNVSTLELGDSALYLCASSLVLVNEQFFGPGTRLTVL.

J is TRBJ1-5 and V is TRBV28; weak D call: TRBD1 (5 bases). Germline assignment: CDR1 MDHEN and CDR2 SYDVKM. CDR3 size: 12 residues. The V end was cut by 6 bases, the J end by 5 bases, with 8 bases between. The CDR3 bases are TGTGCCAGCAGCATAGGGGATCAGCCCCAGCATTTT. This codes for CASSIGDQPQHF.

The chain links TRBV2 to TRBJ2-7, with TRBD1 identical over 7 bases. CDR1 and CDR2 from the germline V gene are SNHLY and FYNNEI. The CDR3 extends over 13 amino acids. J gave up 6 bases and V 6 bases, and 8 bases lay outside the gene matches. CDR3 sequence: CASSETGFVEQYF. The DNA for the CDR3 is TGTGCCAGCAGCGAGACAGGGTTTGTCGAGCAGTACTTC.

J is TRBJ1-2 and V is TRBV2; unclear D gene. The CDR3 runs to 14 residues. From germline, CDR1 is SNHLY and CDR2 FYNNEI. Trimming cost V 6 bases and J 2 bases, with 13 bases left between them. In DNA form, the CDR3 reads TGTGCCAGCAGGCGGCGTCCCCTAAACTATGGCTACACCTTC. This translates into CASRRRPLNYGYTF.

In its sample, this clone was seen a few times. CDR3 nucleotides: TGCGCCAGCAGCATAAACCAAGCGGTAACTAATGAAAAACTGTTTTTT. Amino acids: CASSINQAVTNEKLFF. The rearrangement uses TRBV5-1 and TRBJ1-4; the D is unclear. Trimming removed 4 bases at V and 1 base at J, with 14 bases between. CDR1 and CDR2 from the germline V gene are SGHRS and YFSETQ. The CDR3 sequence is 16 residues long.

This clone has just one count. The genes are TRBV10-3 and TRBJ2-5; TRBD2 agrees at 8 bases. Germline trimming cut 2 bases from V and 5 bases from J; bases unmatched to any gene: 7. CDR3 length equals 15 residues. The V gene's germline CDR1 is ENHRY and CDR2 SYGVKD. CDR3 nucleotide sequence: TGTGCCATCAGTGAGCGAGCGGGGGTGGGGGAGACCCAGTACTTC. Translating it yields CAISERAGVGETQYF.

This chain links TRBV15 with TRBJ1-4; D possibly corresponds to TRBD1 (5 bases). This CDR3 is 15 amino acids long. Trimming took 1 base from V and 5 from J, leaving 11 bases between them. In germline, CDR1 is LNHNV, CDR2 YYDKDF (reference sequence). The CDR3 coding sequence is TGTGCCACCAGCAGAGTAGGGGAAGGAAATGAAAAACTGTTTTTT. Translation: CATSRVGEGNEKLFF.

The rearrangement links TRBV5-1 to TRBJ2-7; 14 nucleotides line up with TRBD2. Germline V gene lookup returns CDR1 SGHRS and CDR2 YFSETQ. V was clipped by 1 base and J by 7 bases; unmatched bases: 7. The CDR3 sequence is 16 residues long. CDR3 amino acids: CASSLRLAGGGREQYF. CDR3 in DNA: TGCGCCAGCAGCTTGCGACTAGCGGGAGGGGGCCGGGAGCAGTACTTC.

V gene TRBV7-9 combines with J gene TRBJ2-5, with no clear D. In germline, CDR1 is SEHNR, CDR2 FQNEAQ (reference sequence). Deletions cut 1 base from V and 2 bases from J, with 11 bases between. This CDR3 is 15 amino acids long. CDR3 region: CASSLDLRLQETQYF. The CDR3 DNA follows: TGTGCCAGCAGCTTAGATCTCAGATTACAAGAGACCCAGTACTTC.

This chain links TRBV6-1 with TRBJ2-1; D perhaps matches TRBD1 (6 bases). The germline V and J ends were trimmed by 3 bases and 5 bases, with 11 bases remaining between them. Germline values: CDR1 MNHNS, CDR2 SASEGT. There are 14 residues in the CDR3. This CDR3 is CASSDRGYNNEQFF. In DNA, the CDR3 is TGTGCCAGCAGTGACAGGGGCTACAACAATGAGCAGTTCTTC.